Below, one TCR beta chain is given with its context. Study processing details: Estimated nucleated cell counts came from reference gene primer amplification. Some clones are missing from TCRdb's copy, which holds only in-frame ones; the method was immunoSEQ multiplex PCR. V and J calls and clone size come straight from that table; D and trimming were deduced from the DNA. The table shows 25,000 to 35,000 clones, with about 91% occurring only once. V was clipped by 3 bases and J by 6 bases, with 15 bases between them. Per germline, CDR1 LNHNV and CDR2 YYDKDF (reference sequence). The CDR3 runs 15 residues. These data belong to a study of blood T cell repertoires in COVID-19. Study details: Some COVID-19 samples were acute and others convalescent; all came from the United States, Italy and Spain. The cDNA or gDNA used as material had been derived from T cells, B-cell-depleted T cells, or PBMCs.

Input material: peripheral blood. The chain couples TRBV15 to TRBJ2-1; D may be TRBD2 (6 bases). The sequence came from a human donor with acute or convalescent COVID-19. The donor label of this sample is uncertain. The CDR3 reads CATSSKITSSNEQFF. As DNA, the CDR3 is TGTGCCACCAGCAGCAAAATCACTAGCTCCAATGAGCAGTTCTTC.